The 17 T cell receptor beta chains in this list originate from one sample, sequenced in a study of blood T cells in healthy people across ages. Using a J-beta primer mix together with a sample-barcoded 5' primer, a second PCR was run for about 6 to 12 cycles. Using its own MiXCR run on the 5' RACE reads, TCRdb lists one record per CDR3 protein. The sample records roughly 700,000 distinct CDR3 sequences, around a quarter being singletons. These sequences were also reported in another study, on T cells of mothers and their children.

The material sequenced was blood. These receptors were collected from a boy younger than 18 in good health.

This clonotype has only a few counts. V is TRBV28 and J is TRBJ2-5; 7 bases are a match to TRBD1. The J call may be mistaken, given a closer DNA end match to TRBJ2-1. The germline CDR1 and CDR2 sequences are MDHEN and SYDVKM. This CDR3 is 14 amino acids long. The CDR3 DNA sequence: TGTGCCAGCAGCCTTCGGACAGGTTTAAATGAGCAGTTCTTC. As protein: CASSLRTGLNEQFF.

In the case of this clonotype: The conserved phenylalanine or tryptophan is not found at the CDR3 terminus, so this likely reflects a read error. The V call is TRBV9, the J call TRBJ2-4, with TRBD1 matching over 8 bases. Germline V lookup: CDR1 SGDLS, CDR2 YYNGEE. V was pared by 4 bases and J by 1 base, with 4 bases of the junction left unmatched. The CDR3 is made up of 15 amino acids. CDR3 residues: CASSNRTGAKNIQYL. As DNA, the CDR3 is TGTGCCAGCAGCAACCGGACAGGGGCCAAAAACATTCAGTACCTC.

This clonotype was counted a few times. The chain combines TRBV2 with TRBJ2-2, with D possibly matching TRBD1 (6 bases). The CDR3 spans 17 residues. Trimming left V 0 bases short and J 2 bases short, with 13 bases between. The germline CDR1 and CDR2 sequences are SNHLY and FYNNEI. The chain's CDR3 is CASSEASQGTNTGELFF. The CDR3 bases are TGTGCCAGCAGTGAAGCGTCGCAGGGGACCAACACCGGGGAGCTGTTTTTT.

The V gene is TRBV12-3 or TRBV12-4, the J gene TRBJ2-5, with D possibly TRBD1 on 6 matching bases. The CDR3 spans 13 residues. With 5 bases removed from V and 4 bases from J, the gap between germline ends came to 11 bases. The CDR3 spells CASSRDTTETQYF. CDR3 in DNA: TGTGCCAGCAGTCGGGACACTACAGAGACCCAGTACTTC.

This clonotype was seen only a few times. The J gene is TRBJ1-2, the V gene TRBV20-1, with D perhaps TRBD1 (5 bases). The V end lost 6 bases, the J end lost 8 bases, and 16 bases lay between the germline ends. CDR1 is DFQATT and CDR2 is SNEGSKA in the germline V gene (reference sequence). CDR3 length equals 12 residues. The CDR3 loop reads CSAPGGTRGYTF. CDR3 DNA sequence: TGCAGTGCACCCGGGGGGACTAGGGGCTACACCTTC.

The genes are TRBV6-6 and TRBJ1-1, with 8 bases lining up with TRBD1. CDR3 length: 14 amino acids. Germline V lookup: CDR1 MNHNY, CDR2 SVGAGI (reference sequence). V was clipped by 6 bases and J by 4 bases; unmatched bases: 7. CDR3 sequence reads: CASRIMTGVTEAFF. CDR3 nucleotide sequence: TGTGCCAGCAGAATTATGACAGGGGTCACTGAAGCTTTCTTT.

The chain recombines TRBV21-1 with TRBJ2-6; the D call of TRBD1 is as the table states it, not checked on the DNA. TRBV21-1 is noted as a pseudogene. The CDR3 length is 19 residues. For the CDR3, the DNA is TGTGCCAGCAGCAAAGAGGAAGGGGACAGTCACTCTGGGGCCAACGTCCTGACTTTC. Translated, it gives CASSKEEGDSHSGANVLTF.

V and J are TRBV4-1 and TRBJ2-5; 7 nucleotides match TRBD2. The assigned J gene may be wrong: the sequence end matches TRBJ2-1 better. The CDR3 loop spans 16 amino acids. CDR1 is MGHRA, CDR2 YSYEKL, per germline. The CDR3 region has the DNA TGCGCCAGCAGCCAAGAAGGGATCGGGAGGTACGATGAGCAGTTCTTC. Translated, it gives CASSQEGIGRYDEQFF.

The chain is built from TRBV20-1 and TRBJ2-3; 8 bases map to TRBD2. Per the germline V gene, CDR1 is DFQATT and CDR2 is SNEGSKA (reference sequence). J was trimmed by 3 bases and V by 0 bases; bases with no gene match: 2. CDR3 size: 14 residues. The chain's CDR3 is CSARDRGRTDTQYF. The CDR3 region has the DNA TGCAGTGCTAGAGACCGCGGGAGGACAGATACGCAGTATTTT.

This chain joins TRBV7-2 and TRBJ1-1; 7 positions match TRBD1. With V trimmed by 5 bases and J by 4 bases, 4 bases remained unmatched. The CDR3 is 13 amino acids. Germline lookup yields CDR1 SGHTA and CDR2 FQGNSA. CDR3 nucleotide sequence: TGTGCCAGCAGCCTTCGGACAGGCACTGAAGCTTTCTTT. Protein: CASSLRTGTEAFF.

This clonotype has just a few counts. The V and J genes are TRBV4-2 and TRBJ2-7; D gene unclear. From germline, CDR1 is LGHNA and CDR2 YNFKEQ. The ends were cut back, 3 bases at V and 6 bases at J, with 6 bases in the middle. The CDR3 totals 11 residues. In nucleotides, the CDR3 is TGTGCCAGCAGCCACCTGATCGAGCAGTACTTC. It codes for CASSHLIEQYF.

V gene TRBV9 combines with J gene TRBJ2-3, with D tentatively TRBD2 (5 bases). Germline CDR1 reads SGDLS; CDR2 reads YYNGEE. The CDR3 runs 15 residues. V gave up 0 bases and J gave up 2 bases, with 10 bases separating them. The CDR3 DNA reads TGTGCCAGCAGCGTAGTTGAGGGCCTCACAGATACGCAGTATTTT. The encoded protein is CASSVVEGLTDTQYF.

V gene TRBV29-1 combines with J gene TRBJ2-4; D possibly corresponds to TRBD1 (8 bases). The V gene's germline CDR1 is SQVTM and CDR2 ANQGSEA. The V end lost 5 bases, the J end lost 0 bases, and 20 bases lay between the germline ends. The CDR3 sequence is 17 residues long. The CDR3 region has the DNA TGCAGCGTTTACGGGACAGGTGGGGAGGGAGCCAAAAACATTCAGTACTTC. It codes for CSVYGTGGEGAKNIQYF. The whole variable domain, remainder taken from reference TRBV29-1 and TRBJ2-4, is SAVISQKPSRDICQRGTSLTIQCQVDSQVTMMFWYRQQPGQSLTLIATANQGSEATYESGFVIDKFPISRPNLTFSTLTVSNMSPEDSSIYLCSVYGTGGEGAKNIQYFGAGTRLSVL.

This clonotype came up a few times. J is TRBJ1-4 and V is TRBV7-3, with D unresolved. The V end was cut by 4 bases, the J end by 6 bases, with 15 bases between. Germline CDR1 reads SGHTA; CDR2 reads FQGTGA. There are 15 residues in the CDR3. CDR3 region: CASSSLQWRDEKLFF. The CDR3 nucleotides are TGTGCCAGCAGCTCCCTTCAATGGAGGGATGAAAAACTGTTTTTT.

This clonotype has a handful of counts. The CDR3 DNA reads TGTGCCAGCAGTTTAAAGGGACAGGGGAACTATGGCTACACCTTC. Translating it yields CASSLKGQGNYGYTF. V gene TRBV27 combines with J gene TRBJ1-2; 10 nucleotides align to TRBD1. Germline-derived CDR1 and CDR2 are MNHEY and SMNVEV (reference sequence). J gave up 2 bases and V 2 bases, and 2 bases lay outside the gene matches. The CDR3 has 15 residues.

This CDR3 reads CASSPQGFGTDTQYF. CDR3 DNA sequence: TGTGCCAGCAGTCCCCAGGGCTTTGGCACAGATACGCAGTATTTT. The chain is built from TRBV27 and TRBJ2-3; D is perhaps TRBD1 (5 bases). Looked up from germline, CDR1 is MNHEY and CDR2 is SMNVEV (reference sequence). V was clipped by 5 bases and J by 1 base, with 13 bases between them. This CDR3 is 15 amino acids long.

A single count supports this clonotype. The CDR3: CASSIRGRQAQETQYF. In DNA form, the CDR3 reads TGTGCCAGTAGTATCCGGGGTCGACAGGCCCAAGAGACCCAGTACTTC. The chain uses TRBV19 and TRBJ2-5, with a weak D call TRBD1 (6 bases). Germline V lookup: CDR1 LNHDA, CDR2 SQIVND (reference sequence). The V end lost 3 bases, the J end lost 1 base, and 15 bases lay between the germline ends. The CDR3 has 16 residues.